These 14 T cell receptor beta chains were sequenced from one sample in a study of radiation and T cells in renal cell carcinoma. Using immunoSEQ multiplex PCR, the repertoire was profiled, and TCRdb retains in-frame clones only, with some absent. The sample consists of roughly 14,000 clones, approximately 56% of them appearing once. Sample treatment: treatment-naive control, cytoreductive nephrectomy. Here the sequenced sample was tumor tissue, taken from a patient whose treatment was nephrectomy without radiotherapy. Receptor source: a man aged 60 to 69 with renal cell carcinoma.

CDR3 region: CASSSFRFDSPLHF. The CDR3 region has the DNA TGTGCCAGCAGCTCCTTCCGTTTCGATTCACCCCTCCACTTT. This sequence joins TRBV5-5 and TRBJ1-6; D is ambiguous. This CDR3 is built from 14 residues. Trimming took off 3 bases at V and 8 bases at J, with 12 bases between the two ends. Germline CDR1 reads SGHKS; CDR2 reads YYEKEE (reference sequence). Full variable domain (remainder filled in from reference TRBV5-5 and TRBJ1-6): DAGVTQSPTHLIKTRGQQVTLRCSPISGHKSVSWYQQVLGQGPQFIFQYYEKEERGRGNFPDRFSARQFPNYSSELNVNALLLGDSALYLCASSSFRFDSPLHFGNGTRLTVT.

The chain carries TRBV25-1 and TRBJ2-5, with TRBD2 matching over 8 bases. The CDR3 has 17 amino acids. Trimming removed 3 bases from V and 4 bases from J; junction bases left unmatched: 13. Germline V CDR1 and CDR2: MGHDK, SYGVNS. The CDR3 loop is CASSDSGTSAGIETQYF. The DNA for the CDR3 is TGTGCCAGCAGTGACTCCGGGACTAGTGCGGGCATAGAGACCCAGTACTTC.

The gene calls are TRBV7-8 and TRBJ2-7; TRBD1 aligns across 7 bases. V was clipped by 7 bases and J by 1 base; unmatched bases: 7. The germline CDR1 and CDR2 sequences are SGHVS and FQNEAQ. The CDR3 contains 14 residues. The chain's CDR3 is CASTLDRRSYEQYF. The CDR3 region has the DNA TGTGCCAGCACCCTGGACAGGAGATCCTACGAGCAGTACTTC.

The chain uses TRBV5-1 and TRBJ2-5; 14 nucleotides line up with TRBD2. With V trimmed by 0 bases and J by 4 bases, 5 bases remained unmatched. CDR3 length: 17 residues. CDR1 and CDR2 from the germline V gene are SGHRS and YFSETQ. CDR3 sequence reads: CASSLGLAGGPGETQYF. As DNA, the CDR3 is TGCGCCAGCAGCTTGGGACTAGCGGGGGGGCCAGGAGAGACCCAGTACTTC.

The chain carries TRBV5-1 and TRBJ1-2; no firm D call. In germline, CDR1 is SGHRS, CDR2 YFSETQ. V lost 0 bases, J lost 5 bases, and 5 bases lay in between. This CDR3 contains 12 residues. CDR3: CASSLDRYGYTF. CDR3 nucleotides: TGCGCCAGCAGCTTGGACAGATATGGCTACACCTTC.

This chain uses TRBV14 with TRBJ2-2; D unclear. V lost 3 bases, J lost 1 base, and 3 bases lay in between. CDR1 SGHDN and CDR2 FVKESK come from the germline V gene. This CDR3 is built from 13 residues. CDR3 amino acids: CASSQRNTGELFF. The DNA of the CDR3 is TGTGCCAGCAGCCAGAGGAACACCGGGGAGCTGTTTTTT.

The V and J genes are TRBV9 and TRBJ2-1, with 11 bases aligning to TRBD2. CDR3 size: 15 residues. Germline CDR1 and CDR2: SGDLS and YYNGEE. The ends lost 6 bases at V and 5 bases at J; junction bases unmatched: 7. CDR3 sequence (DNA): TGTGCCAGCAAAAAACTAGCGGGGGTAAACAATGAGCAGTTCTTC. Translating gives CASKKLAGVNNEQFF.

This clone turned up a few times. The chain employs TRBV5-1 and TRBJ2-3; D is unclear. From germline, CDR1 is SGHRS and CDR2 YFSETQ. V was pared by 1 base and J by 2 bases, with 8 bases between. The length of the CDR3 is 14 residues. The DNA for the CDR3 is TGCGCCAGCAGCTTGAACAGAGACACAGATACGCAGTATTTT. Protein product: CASSLNRDTDTQYF.

DNA of the CDR3: TGTGCCATCAGTGAGTCCCGGGACAGGGATGGCTACACCTTC. This sequence encodes CAISESRDRDGYTF. This sequence joins TRBV10-3 and TRBJ1-2; 9 bases align to TRBD1. CDR3 length equals 14 residues. Germline V gene sequence: CDR1 ENHRY, CDR2 SYGVKD. Trimming removed 0 bases from V and 6 bases from J; junction bases left unmatched: 2.

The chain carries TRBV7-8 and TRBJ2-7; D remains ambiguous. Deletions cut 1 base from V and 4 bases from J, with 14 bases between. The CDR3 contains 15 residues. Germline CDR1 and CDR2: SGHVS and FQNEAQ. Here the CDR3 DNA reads TGTGCCAGCAGCTTAGTGGTCGCCCGAGGTTACGAGCAGTACTTC. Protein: CASSLVVARGYEQYF.

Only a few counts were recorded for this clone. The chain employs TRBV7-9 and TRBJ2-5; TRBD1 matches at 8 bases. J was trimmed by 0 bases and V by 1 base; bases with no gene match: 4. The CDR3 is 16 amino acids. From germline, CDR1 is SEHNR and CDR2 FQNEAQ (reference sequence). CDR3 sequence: CASSLGAGGHQETQYF. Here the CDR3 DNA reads TGTGCCAGCAGCTTAGGGGCAGGGGGCCACCAAGAGACCCAGTACTTC.

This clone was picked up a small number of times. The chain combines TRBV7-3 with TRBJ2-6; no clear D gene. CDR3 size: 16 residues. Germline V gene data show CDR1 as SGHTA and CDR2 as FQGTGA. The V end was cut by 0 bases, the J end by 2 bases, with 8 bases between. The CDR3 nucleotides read TGTGCCAGCAGCTTAACTGGGCTAGCTGGGGCCAACGTCCTGACTTTC. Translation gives CASSLTGLAGANVLTF.

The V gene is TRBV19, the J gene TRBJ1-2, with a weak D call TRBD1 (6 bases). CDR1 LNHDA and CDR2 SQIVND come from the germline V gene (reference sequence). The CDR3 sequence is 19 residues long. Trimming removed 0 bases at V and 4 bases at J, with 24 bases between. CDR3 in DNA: TGTGCCAGTAGTATAGATGGACTCTCGGGGACACTTGGACTCTATGGCTACACCTTC. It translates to CASSIDGLSGTLGLYGYTF.

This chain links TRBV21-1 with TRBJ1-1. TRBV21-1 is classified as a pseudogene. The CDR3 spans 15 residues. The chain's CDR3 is CASSPRENLGTEAFF. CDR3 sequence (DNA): TGTGCCAGCAGCCCCCGGGAGAACTTGGGCACTGAAGCTTTCTTT.